This T cell receptor beta chain was found in a study of blood T cells in healthy people across ages. The germline V gene has CDR1 SGHTA and CDR2 FQGNSA. The CDR3 spans 15 residues. With V trimmed by 5 bases and J by 3 bases, 6 bases remained unmatched. A J-beta primer mix and a sample-barcoded 5' primer were used in a second PCR of roughly 7 to 12 cycles. A tag from a template-switch adaptor with 12 random nucleotides marked each cDNA molecule. TCRdb called the 5' RACE reads again in MiXCR, with one record for every CDR3 protein. This sample yields about 1.8 million distinct CDR3 sequences, of which roughly 52% are seen a single time; approximately 2.1% belongs to the top ten.

The genes are TRBV7-2 and TRBJ2-2; TRBD1 agrees at 7 bases. The specimen was blood. The TCR sequence derives from a woman in her thirties or forties in good health. The CDR3 DNA follows: TGTGCCAGCAGCCGAGACAGGGCAGACACCGGGGAGCTGTTTTTT. Amino acid sequence: CASSRDRADTGELFF.